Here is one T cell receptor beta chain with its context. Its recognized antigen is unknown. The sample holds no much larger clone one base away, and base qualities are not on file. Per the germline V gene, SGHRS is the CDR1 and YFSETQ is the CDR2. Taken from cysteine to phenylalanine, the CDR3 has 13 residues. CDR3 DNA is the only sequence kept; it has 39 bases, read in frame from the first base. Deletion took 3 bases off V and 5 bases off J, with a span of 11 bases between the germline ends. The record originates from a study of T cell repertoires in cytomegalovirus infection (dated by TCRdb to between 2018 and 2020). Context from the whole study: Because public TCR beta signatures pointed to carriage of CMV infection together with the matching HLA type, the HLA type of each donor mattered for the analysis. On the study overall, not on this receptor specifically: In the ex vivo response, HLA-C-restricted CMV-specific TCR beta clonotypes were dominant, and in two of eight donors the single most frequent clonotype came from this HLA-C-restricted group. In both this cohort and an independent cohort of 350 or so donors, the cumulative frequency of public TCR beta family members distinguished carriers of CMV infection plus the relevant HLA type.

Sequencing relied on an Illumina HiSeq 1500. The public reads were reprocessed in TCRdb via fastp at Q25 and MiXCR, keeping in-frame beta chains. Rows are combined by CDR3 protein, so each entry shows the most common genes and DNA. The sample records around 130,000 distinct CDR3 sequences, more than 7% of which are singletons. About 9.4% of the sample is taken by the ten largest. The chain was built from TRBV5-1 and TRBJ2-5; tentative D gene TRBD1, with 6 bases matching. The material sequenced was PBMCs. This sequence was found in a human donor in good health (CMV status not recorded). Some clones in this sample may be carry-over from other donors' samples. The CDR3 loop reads CASSSQGSETQYF. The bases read TGCGCCAGCAGCTCCCAGGGGTCGGAGACCCAGTACTTC.